A single count supports the clone carrying this T cell receptor beta chain. The data stem from a study of blood T cell repertoires in COVID-19. On the study more broadly: Material from acute and convalescent COVID-19 was sourced from the United States, Italy and Spain. T cells, B-cell-depleted T cells, or PBMCs supplied cDNA or gDNA.

The protocol was immunoSEQ multiplex PCR, while the TCRdb copy is restricted to in-frame clones and leaves out a portion. Among about 140,000 clones, around 80% were seen once, and the ten largest hold under 4.5%. CDR1 and CDR2 (germline): SGHTA, FQGTGA. V lost 2 bases, J lost 7 bases, and 21 bases stayed unmatched. The CDR3 loop spans 19 amino acids. This TCR was recovered from a man aged 55-75 years with acute or convalescent COVID-19. Sequenced sample: peripheral blood. This chain connects TRBV7-3 to TRBJ2-7, with 9 bases fitting TRBD1. The DNA of the CDR3 is TGTGCCAGCAGCTTACGTATTTCACTGAGCCGGGACAGGGCCAAAGAGCAGTACTTC. This codes for CASSLRISLSRDRAKEQYF.